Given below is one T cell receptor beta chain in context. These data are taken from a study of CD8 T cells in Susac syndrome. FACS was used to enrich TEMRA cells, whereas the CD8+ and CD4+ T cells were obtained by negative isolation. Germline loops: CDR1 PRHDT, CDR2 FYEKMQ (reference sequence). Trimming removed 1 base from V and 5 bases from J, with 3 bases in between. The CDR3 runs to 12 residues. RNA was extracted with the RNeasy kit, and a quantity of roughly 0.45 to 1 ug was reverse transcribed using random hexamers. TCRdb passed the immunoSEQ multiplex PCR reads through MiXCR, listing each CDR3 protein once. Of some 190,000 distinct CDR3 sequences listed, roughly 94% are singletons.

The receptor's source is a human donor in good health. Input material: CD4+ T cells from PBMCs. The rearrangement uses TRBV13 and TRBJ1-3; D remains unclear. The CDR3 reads CASSLVRNTIYF. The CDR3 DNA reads TGTGCCAGCAGCTTAGTACGAAACACCATATATTTT.